The text below deals with one T cell receptor beta chain. Assay: immunoSEQ multiplex PCR; the TCRdb copy retains only in-frame clones and omits some. The sample yields over 35,000 clones, roughly nine tenths seen once. The V gene lost 6 bases and the J gene lost 12 bases, with 18 bases spanning the gap. CDR1 is SNHLY and CDR2 is FYNNEI in the germline V gene. The CDR3 totals 12 residues. This specimen belongs to a study of T cell changes during pregnancy in multiple sclerosis. This chain links TRBV2 with TRBJ2-7; D uncertain. The receptor comes from a female donor with multiple sclerosis, enrolled in a pregnancy study. The specimen comprised CD4+ T cells from peripheral blood mononuclear cells, sampled in the first trimester of pregnancy. The CDR3 DNA reads as TGTGCCAGCAGGGCTCTGCTGGCGGAACCGTACTTC. It translates to CASRALLAEPYF. Using reference TRBV2 and TRBJ2-7 for the parts outside the CDR3, the full variable domain is EPEVTQTPSHQVTQMGQEVILRCVPISNHLYFYWYRQILGQKVEFLVSFYNNEISEKSEIFDDQFSVERPDGSNFTLKIRSTKLEDSAMYFCASRALLAEPYFGPGTRLTVT.